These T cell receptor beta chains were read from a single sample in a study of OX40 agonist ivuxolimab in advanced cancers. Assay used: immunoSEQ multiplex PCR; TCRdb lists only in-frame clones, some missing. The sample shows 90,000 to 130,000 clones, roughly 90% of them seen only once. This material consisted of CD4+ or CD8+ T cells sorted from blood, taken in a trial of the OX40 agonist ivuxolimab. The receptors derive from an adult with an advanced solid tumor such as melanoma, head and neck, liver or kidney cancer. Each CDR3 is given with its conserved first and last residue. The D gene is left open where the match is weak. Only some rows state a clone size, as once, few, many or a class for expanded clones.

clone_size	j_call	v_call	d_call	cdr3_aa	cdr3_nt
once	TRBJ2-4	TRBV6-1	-	CASRDRAKNIQYF	TGTGCCAGCAGAGACCGAGCCAAAAACATTCAGTACTTC
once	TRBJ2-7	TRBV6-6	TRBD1	CASSSQGGEYYEQYF	TGTGCCAGCAGTTCACAGGGGGGAGAGTACTACGAGCAGTACTTC
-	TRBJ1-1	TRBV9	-	CASSKTQGGNTEAFF	TGTGCCAGCAGTAAAACCCAGGGAGGGAACACTGAAGCTTTCTTT
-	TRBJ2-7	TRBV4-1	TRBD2	CASSQDLASGRYEQYF	TGCGCCAGCAGCCAAGATTTGGCTAGCGGGCGCTACGAGCAGTACTTC
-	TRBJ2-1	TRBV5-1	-	CASSLGLAISSYNEQFF	TGCGCCAGCAGCTTGGGCCTAGCGATCAGCTCCTACAATGAGCAGTTCTTC
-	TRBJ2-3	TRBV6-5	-	CASSYSRYPRDTQYF	TGTGCCAGCAGTTACTCGAGGTACCCTAGGGATACGCAGTATTTT
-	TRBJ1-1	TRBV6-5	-	CASSYRWAEPNTEAFF	TGTGCCAGCAGTTACCGATGGGCGGAACCGAACACTGAAGCTTTCTTT
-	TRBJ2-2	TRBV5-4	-	CASSLASTTLYTGELFF	TGTGCCAGCAGCTTGGCATCGACGACACTTTACACCGGGGAGCTGTTTTTT
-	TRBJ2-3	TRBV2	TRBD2	CASSGTSGDSTDTQYF	TGTGCCAGCAGTGGAACTAGCGGGGATAGCACAGATACGCAGTATTTT
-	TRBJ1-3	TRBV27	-	CASTPDPGSGNTIYF	TGTGCCAGCACTCCAGACCCCGGCTCTGGAAACACCATATATTTT
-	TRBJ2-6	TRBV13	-	CASSPERGRSSGANVLTF	TGTGCCAGCAGCCCCGAAAGGGGCAGGAGCTCTGGGGCCAACGTCCTGACTTTC
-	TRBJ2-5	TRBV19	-	CASSLGLQETQYF	TGTGCCAGTAGCCTGGGACTTCAAGAGACCCAGTACTTC
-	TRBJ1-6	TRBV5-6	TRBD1	CASSFRDRGNHF	TGTGCCAGCAGCTTTCGGGACAGGGGAAACCACTTT
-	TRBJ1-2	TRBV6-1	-	CASRALAALNYGYTF	TGTGCCAGCAGGGCGCTTGCGGCGCTCAACTATGGCTACACCTTC
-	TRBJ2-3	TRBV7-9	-	CASRIPLPTDTQYF	TGTGCCAGCAGAATCCCCCTCCCCACAGATACGCAGTATTTT
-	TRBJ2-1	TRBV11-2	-	CASSANMNNEQFF	TGTGCCAGCAGCGCGAACATGAACAATGAGCAGTTCTTC
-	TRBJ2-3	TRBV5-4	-	CASSPSAGTTDTQYF	TGTGCCAGCAGCCCTTCCGCAGGAACTACAGATACGCAGTATTTT
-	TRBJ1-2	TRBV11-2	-	CASSRILQGPYGYTF	TGTGCCAGCAGCCGAATTTTACAGGGTCCTTATGGCTACACCTTC
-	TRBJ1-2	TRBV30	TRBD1	CAWSLTGQGAVGYTF	TGTGCCTGGAGTTTGACGGGACAGGGGGCAGTTGGCTACACCTTC
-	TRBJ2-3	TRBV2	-	CASVAIRPGGTDTQYF	TGTGCCAGCGTAGCAATAAGACCGGGAGGCACAGATACGCAGTATTTT
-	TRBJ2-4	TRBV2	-	CASRQGHGKNIQYF	TGTGCCAGCAGACAGGGTCATGGCAAAAACATTCAGTACTTC
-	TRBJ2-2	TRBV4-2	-	CASSQVFGSVVGELFF	TGTGCCAGCAGCCAAGTCTTCGGGAGCGTGGTCGGGGAGCTGTTTTTT
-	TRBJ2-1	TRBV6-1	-	CASSPGGYEQFF	TGTGCCAGCAGCCCGGGGGGCTATGAGCAGTTCTTC
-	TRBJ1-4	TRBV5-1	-	CASSSVRGAISEKLFF	TGCGCCAGCAGCTCCGTGCGGGGGGCAATATCAGAAAAACTGTTTTTT
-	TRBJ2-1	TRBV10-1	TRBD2	CASRTSGSNEQFF	TGCGCCAGCAGGACTAGCGGGAGCAATGAGCAGTTCTTC
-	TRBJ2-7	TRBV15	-	CATSRGRGPYEQYF	TGTGCCACCAGCAGAGGAAGGGGTCCCTACGAGCAGTACTTC
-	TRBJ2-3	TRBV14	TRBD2	CASSPGLAGFTDTQYF	TGTGCCAGCAGCCCGGGACTAGCGGGTTTCACAGATACGCAGTATTTT